Listed below are T cell receptor beta chains from one sample, sequenced in a study of T-cell memory formation after mild COVID-19. TCRdb independently ran MiXCR on the 5' RACE reads; one entry per CDR3 protein. The sample lists about 430,000 distinct CDR3 sequences, about 24% occurring once. The source material was PBMCs or a T cell subset sorted from them (not recorded which). The origin of the receptors is an adult woman who had mild COVID-19 (a few samples of this study predate the infection). Cell type and time point are not known. The CDR3 runs from the conserved cysteine through the conserved F or W. A D gene is named only where the DNA matches it firmly. The size entry is marked missing in some rows and otherwise reads once, few, many or a size class.

V	size	J	D	CDR3	DNA
TRBV24-1	few	TRBJ2-7	TRBD2	CATSPGKGGTYEQYF	TGTGCCACCAGTCCGGGAAAGGGAGGGACCTACGAGCAGTACTTC
TRBV10-3	few	TRBJ2-7	-	CAIKPEERAYEQYF	TGTGCCATCAAACCAGAAGAGAGGGCCTACGAGCAGTACTTC
TRBV5-5	-	TRBJ2-3	-	CASSLYIGATDTQYF	TGTGCCAGCAGCCTCTACATAGGGGCCACAGATACGCAGTATTTT
TRBV6-5	-	TRBJ1-2	-	CASSSPGTTGYGYTF	TGTGCCAGCAGTTCCCCCGGAACCACTGGCTATGGCTACACCTTC
TRBV6-6	few	TRBJ2-5	-	CASSYRDMVQYFQETQYF	TGTGCCAGCAGTTACCGCGACATGGTACAATACTTCCAAGAGACCCAGTACTTC
TRBV6-5	-	TRBJ2-5	TRBD2	CASSPWTSGYQETQYF	TGTGCCAGCAGTCCTTGGACTAGCGGGTACCAAGAGACCCAGTACTTC
TRBV9	many	TRBJ2-2	-	CASSVGIANTGELFF	TGTGCCAGCAGCGTAGGGATCGCGAACACCGGGGAGCTGTTTTTT
TRBV7-2	-	TRBJ2-7	-	CASSLGPDLSYEQYF	TGTGCCAGCAGCTTAGGTCCGGACCTCTCCTACGAGCAGTACTTC
TRBV6-2/TRBV6-3	-	TRBJ2-5	-	CASSHDSGYQETQYF	TGTGCCAGCAGTCATGACTCAGGGTACCAAGAGACCCAGTACTTC
TRBV27	few	TRBJ2-7	-	CASSLSARMGEQYF	TGTGCCAGCAGTTTATCCGCCCGGATGGGCGAGCAGTACTTC
TRBV7-9	-	TRBJ2-7	-	CASSLAPHYEQYF	TGTGCCAGCAGCTTAGCGCCCCACTACGAGCAGTACTTC
TRBV5-1	-	TRBJ1-1	TRBD1	CASSSQTGAGTEAFF	TGCGCCAGCAGCAGTCAGACAGGGGCGGGCACTGAAGCTTTCTTT
TRBV28	-	TRBJ2-7	TRBD2	CASSFGGKGSYEQYF	TGTGCCAGCAGTTTCGGGGGGAAAGGGTCCTACGAGCAGTACTTC
TRBV4-3	many	TRBJ2-7	TRBD1	CASSQDLLSGGYEQYF	TGCGCCAGCAGCCAAGATTTACTCTCAGGGGGTTACGAGCAGTACTTC
TRBV12-3/TRBV12-4	-	TRBJ2-3	-	CASTGAGVTDTQYF	TGTGCCAGCACTGGGGCAGGGGTTACAGATACGCAGTATTTT
TRBV7-2	many	TRBJ2-3	-	CASSPYSDTQYF	TGTGCCAGCAGCCCCTATTCGGATACGCAGTATTTT
TRBV2	-	TRBJ1-6	TRBD1	CASRDRQGSNSPLHF	TGTGCCAGCAGGGACCGACAGGGTTCTAATTCACCCCTCCACTTT
TRBV27	few	TRBJ2-7	-	CASSLDVGIPYEQYF	TGTGCCAGCAGTTTAGACGTCGGAATTCCCTACGAGCAGTACTTC
TRBV27	-	TRBJ2-5	TRBD1	CASSSTGFRETQYF	TGTGCCAGCAGTTCGACAGGGTTTCGAGAGACCCAGTACTTC
TRBV2	few	TRBJ2-3	-	CASTDSNTQYF	TGTGCCAGCACCGACAGTAATACGCAGTATTTT